These T cell receptor beta chains were read from a single sample in a study of T-cell reconstitution after alpha-beta-depleted transplantation in children. TCRdb analysed the PCR reads with MiXCR anew, one entry per CDR3 protein. The sample comprises nearly 400,000 distinct CDR3 sequences, 20% of which are singletons, and 3.8% rests with the top ten. The specimen comprised PBMCs from the stem cell graft donor, sampled from the stem cell graft. The source is a human donor who donated a stem cell graft to a child with acute myeloid leukemia. The CDR3 runs from the conserved cysteine through the conserved F or W. Each record gives: clone size, D gene, V gene, J gene, CDR3 DNA, CDR3 protein. A D gene is named only where the DNA matches it firmly. The size entry is marked missing in some rows and otherwise reads once, few, many or a size class.

clone size: -; D gene: -; V gene: TRBV5-1; J gene: TRBJ2-1; CDR3 DNA: TGCGCCAGCAGCTTGGCGCGGGCAGGGTCCTACAATGAGCAGTTCTTC; CDR3 protein: CASSLARAGSYNEQFF
clone size: -; D gene: -; V gene: TRBV18; J gene: TRBJ2-1; CDR3 DNA: TGTGCCAGCTCAATGAGCGGAGGCTCCTACAATGAGCAGTTCTTC; CDR3 protein: CASSMSGGSYNEQFF
clone size: many; D gene: -; V gene: TRBV10-3; J gene: TRBJ2-7; CDR3 DNA: TGTGCCATCAGTGACCAAGGCAGGACCTCCTACGAGCAGTACTTC; CDR3 protein: CAISDQGRTSYEQYF
clone size: few; D gene: -; V gene: TRBV20-1; J gene: TRBJ2-1; CDR3 DNA: TGCAGTGCTCAACCGGGACTGGGTAAACATGAGCAGTTCTTC; CDR3 protein: CSAQPGLGKHEQFF
clone size: many; D gene: -; V gene: TRBV12-3/TRBV12-4; J gene: TRBJ1-1; CDR3 DNA: TGTGCCAGCAGTTTCGGTATTCTGAACACTGAAGCTTTCTTT; CDR3 protein: CASSFGILNTEAFF
clone size: -; D gene: -; V gene: TRBV12-3/TRBV12-4; J gene: TRBJ2-4; CDR3 DNA: TGTGCCAGCAGTAGCAGTGACCTAGCCAAAAACATTCAGTACTTC; CDR3 protein: CASSSSDLAKNIQYF
clone size: -; D gene: TRBD1; V gene: TRBV28; J gene: TRBJ1-5; CDR3 DNA: TGTGCCAGCAGTTTTGGGGACAGTAGCAATCAGCCCCAGCATTTT; CDR3 protein: CASSFGDSSNQPQHF
clone size: -; D gene: -; V gene: TRBV4-1; J gene: TRBJ2-7; CDR3 DNA: TGCGCCAGCAGCCAAGTGCTGGATGATCCCTACGAGCAGTACTTC; CDR3 protein: CASSQVLDDPYEQYF
clone size: few; D gene: -; V gene: TRBV12-3/TRBV12-4; J gene: TRBJ2-3; CDR3 DNA: TGTGCCAGCAGTTTTAACCCGGACGTCAGGGCAGATACGCAGTATTTT; CDR3 protein: CASSFNPDVRADTQYF
clone size: -; D gene: TRBD2; V gene: TRBV4-2; J gene: TRBJ2-1; CDR3 DNA: TGTGCCAGCAGCCAAGGAAGCGGGAGGCTCAAGCAGTTCTTC; CDR3 protein: CASSQGSGRLKQFF
clone size: once; D gene: TRBD1; V gene: TRBV4-2; J gene: TRBJ2-6; CDR3 DNA: TGTGCCAGCAGCCCCGGAACAGGGGCGGGGGCCAACGTCCTGACTTTC; CDR3 protein: CASSPGTGAGANVLTF
clone size: many; D gene: -; V gene: TRBV7-2; J gene: TRBJ2-7; CDR3 DNA: TGTGCCAGCAGCTTAGGGGAGACGTCCTTCAAGTACTTC; CDR3 protein: CASSLGETSFKYF
clone size: many; D gene: TRBD1; V gene: TRBV4-2; J gene: TRBJ2-7; CDR3 DNA: TGTGCCAGCAGCCATAGGGACAGGGGGCCTTCTGGCTACGAGCAGTACTTC; CDR3 protein: CASSHRDRGPSGYEQYF
clone size: many; D gene: TRBD2; V gene: TRBV20-1; J gene: TRBJ2-1; CDR3 DNA: TGCAGTGCTAGTGGCACTAGCGGGAGGGAACGCGATGAGCAGTTCTTC; CDR3 protein: CSASGTSGRERDEQFF
clone size: few; D gene: TRBD2; V gene: TRBV4-2; J gene: TRBJ2-1; CDR3 DNA: TGTGCCAGCAGCCAAGCACTAGCGGGAGGGTCCTACAATGAGCAGTTCTTC; CDR3 protein: CASSQALAGGSYNEQFF
clone size: many; D gene: -; V gene: TRBV27; J gene: TRBJ1-5; CDR3 DNA: TGTGCCAGCAGTCGTTGGGACGGTATGCAGCCCCAGCATTTT; CDR3 protein: CASSRWDGMQPQHF
clone size: few; D gene: TRBD2; V gene: TRBV29-1; J gene: TRBJ2-7; CDR3 DNA: TGCAGCGTTGAAGGGACTAGCGTTAACGAGCAGTACTTC; CDR3 protein: CSVEGTSVNEQYF
clone size: few; D gene: -; V gene: TRBV20-1; J gene: TRBJ2-7; CDR3 DNA: TGCAGTGCTCAACACTCCTACGAGCAGTACTTC; CDR3 protein: CSAQHSYEQYF
clone size: few; D gene: -; V gene: TRBV20-1; J gene: TRBJ2-5; CDR3 DNA: TGCAGTGCTAGTCCTTTACGCACAGTTAAGAAACAAGAGACCCAGTACTTC; CDR3 protein: CSASPLRTVKKQETQYF
clone size: -; D gene: TRBD2; V gene: TRBV5-1; J gene: TRBJ2-7; CDR3 DNA: TGCGCCAGCAGCTTGGGAACTAGCGGGACCACCTACGAGCAGTACTTC; CDR3 protein: CASSLGTSGTTYEQYF
clone size: -; D gene: TRBD2; V gene: TRBV2; J gene: TRBJ2-3; CDR3 DNA: TGTGCCAGCAGTGAAATAGCGGGAATAGATACGCAGTATTTT; CDR3 protein: CASSEIAGIDTQYF
clone size: few; D gene: TRBD1; V gene: TRBV6-5; J gene: TRBJ2-7; CDR3 DNA: TGTGCCAGCAGTTACTCAACAGGGGCTTATTACGAGCAGTACTTC; CDR3 protein: CASSYSTGAYYEQYF
clone size: -; D gene: -; V gene: TRBV9; J gene: TRBJ2-5; CDR3 DNA: TGTGCCAGCAGCCCTACCTCCGTTGCGACCCAGTACTTC; CDR3 protein: CASSPTSVATQYF
clone size: few; D gene: -; V gene: TRBV6-5; J gene: TRBJ1-2; CDR3 DNA: TGTGCCAGCAGTTACTCAGGGCCAACCTATGGCTACACCTTC; CDR3 protein: CASSYSGPTYGYTF
clone size: -; D gene: -; V gene: TRBV20-1; J gene: TRBJ2-3; CDR3 DNA: TGCAGTGCTAGAGACCCACCCACAGATACGCAGTATTTT; CDR3 protein: CSARDPPTDTQYF